This is a list of T cell receptor beta chains from one sample in a study of shared clonotypes between healthy human individuals. Repertoires were generated with immunoSEQ multiplex PCR, while TCRdb's copy carries only in-frame clones and drops some. Found here are about 1.1 million clones, approximately 80% of them singletons; the top ten hold 0.89%. Sequenced: memory CD4+ T cells from PBMCs. The receptors derive from a man aged 18 to 30 in good health. Some clones in this sample may be carry-over from other donors' samples. Each CDR3 is given with its conserved first and last residue. Each record gives: J gene, V gene, clone size, D gene, CDR3 protein, CDR3 DNA. The D gene is left open where the match is weak. Size is stated for part of the rows, as once, few or many counts, or as a class when the clone is expanded.

TRBJ2-5 | TRBV5-4 | - | TRBD1 | CASSQPQGEFIKETQYF | TGTGCCAGCAGCCAACCACAGGGGGAATTTATTAAAGAGACCCAGTACTTC
TRBJ1-5 | TRBV11-1 | - | - | CASSLNSQEPQHF | TGTGCCAGCAGCTTAAATTCCCAAGAGCCCCAGCATTTT
TRBJ2-7 | TRBV11-3 | - | TRBD2 | CASSPWRESEQYF | TGTGCCAGCAGCCCCTGGCGGGAGTCTGAGCAGTACTTC
TRBJ2-7 | TRBV7-3 | - | - | CASSPTGRADYEQYF | TGTGCCAGCAGCCCTACCGGGAGAGCAGATTACGAGCAGTACTTC
TRBJ2-4 | TRBV19 | - | TRBD2 | CASSPRTSGSQTKNIQYF | TGTGCCAGTAGTCCACGGACTAGCGGGAGTCAAACCAAAAACATTCAGTACTTC
TRBJ2-5 | TRBV4-1 | - | TRBD2 | CASSQDGAGGREQYF | TGCGCCAGCAGCCAAGACGGCGCGGGAGGGCGTGAGCAGTACTTC
TRBJ2-7 | TRBV5-1 | - | - | CASSLDSGYEQYF | TGCGCCAGCAGCTTGGATTCGGGGTACGAGCAGTACTTC
TRBJ2-7 | TRBV9 | once | - | CASSVEPGISYEQYF | TGTGCCAGCAGCGTAGAACCCGGGATCTCCTACGAGCAGTACTTC
TRBJ2-1 | TRBV7-6 | once | - | CASSLVDGNSFEQFF | TGTGCCAGCAGCTTAGTAGATGGGAATAGTTTTGAGCAGTTCTTC
TRBJ2-5 | TRBV5-1 | - | - | CASSDPKGSETQYF | TGCGCCAGCAGCGACCCGAAGGGTTCAGAGACCCAGTACTTC
TRBJ2-3 | TRBV7-2 | - | - | CASSFQLAVNTQYF | TGTGCCAGCAGCTTCCAACTGGCGGTGAATACGCAGTATTTT
TRBJ2-1 | TRBV7-9 | - | TRBD2 | CASSFVTGLGYNEQFF | TGTGCCAGCAGCTTCGTTACGGGACTAGGTTACAATGAGCAGTTCTTC
TRBJ1-2 | TRBV15 | - | - | CATSRDSREPVYGYTF | TGTGCCACCAGCAGAGATAGCAGGGAGCCTGTCTATGGCTACACCTTC
TRBJ2-1 | TRBV7-2 | - | TRBD2 | CASSSLGSGRNNEQFF | TGTGCCAGCAGCTCTTTGGGTAGCGGGAGAAACAATGAGCAGTTCTTC
TRBJ2-4 | TRBV30 | - | TRBD2 | CAWSPGRDIQYF | TGTGCCTGGAGTCCCGGGAGGGACATTCAGTACTTC
TRBJ2-5 | TRBV6-6 | - | - | CASSYSYGLGETQYF | TGTGCCAGCAGTTACTCCTACGGACTTGGAGAGACCCAGTACTTC
TRBJ1-4 | TRBV2 | - | - | CASRYGPNEKLFF | TGTGCCAGCAGATACGGGCCTAATGAAAAACTGTTTTTT
TRBJ2-7 | TRBV7-9 | - | - | CASRGRGSYEQYF | TGTGCCAGCAGAGGCCGGGGGTCCTACGAGCAGTACTTC
TRBJ1-1 | TRBV28 | - | - | CASTKTYAEAFF | TGTGCCAGCACTAAAACATACGCTGAAGCTTTCTTT
TRBJ2-5 | TRBV28 | - | - | CASTGTGAGQETQYF | TGTGCCAGCACCGGGACGGGAGCAGGGCAAGAGACCCAGTACTTC
TRBJ2-1 | TRBV11-2 | once | - | CASSFQGSYNEQFF | TGTGCCAGCAGCTTTCAAGGCTCCTACAATGAGCAGTTCTTC
TRBJ2-3 | TRBV28 | - | - | CASSLAGRAGDTQYF | TGTGCCAGCAGTTTAGCGGGCAGGGCGGGAGATACGCAGTATTTT
TRBJ1-1 | TRBV5-5 | - | - | CASSLAQGLMNTEAFF | TGTGCCAGCAGCTTGGCTCAGGGACTCATGAACACTGAAGCTTTCTTT
TRBJ2-3 | TRBV9 | - | - | CASSVAVGLTDTQYF | TGTGCCAGCAGCGTAGCTGTGGGACTTACAGATACGCAGTATTTT
TRBJ1-3 | TRBV7-8 | few | - | CASAIQGGRSSGNTIYF | TGTGCCAGCGCCATTCAGGGTGGGCGAAGCTCTGGAAACACCATATATTTT
TRBJ1-5 | TRBV19 | once | - | CASSTSGGPNQPQHF | TGTGCCAGTAGTACGTCGGGGGGGCCCAATCAGCCCCAGCATTTT
TRBJ1-3 | TRBV18 | - | - | CASSPRQGGNGNTIYF | TGTGCCAGCTCACCCCGCCAGGGAGGGAATGGAAACACCATATATTTT
TRBJ1-1 | TRBV7-3 | - | - | CASSLMGAEAFF | TGTGCCAGCAGCTTAATGGGTGCCGAAGCTTTCTTT
TRBJ2-5 | TRBV5-1 | - | - | CASSTTLQETQYF | TGCGCCAGCAGCACGACCCTCCAAGAGACCCAGTACTTC
TRBJ2-5 | TRBV6-1 | - | - | CASSRQDGEETQYF | TGTGCCAGCAGTAGACAGGACGGAGAAGAGACCCAGTACTTC
TRBJ2-7 | TRBV10-2 | - | - | CASRRRSSSYEQYF | TGCGCCAGCAGGAGACGGAGTTCCTCCTACGAGCAGTACTTC
TRBJ1-4 | TRBV28 | - | - | CASSSLGEKLFF | TGTGCCAGCAGCTCACTAGGTGAAAAACTGTTTTTT
TRBJ2-1 | TRBV6-5 | - | TRBD2 | CASSFGLAGIEQFF | TGTGCCAGCAGTTTTGGGCTAGCGGGGATTGAGCAGTTCTTC
TRBJ2-2 | TRBV19 | - | - | CASSIRLDGELFF | TGTGCCAGTAGTATACGGCTAGACGGGGAGCTGTTTTTT
TRBJ2-7 | TRBV5-4 | - | - | CASSLEGVINEQYF | TGTGCCAGCAGCTTGGAAGGGGTTATCAACGAGCAGTACTTC
TRBJ1-4 | TRBV25-1 | once | TRBD1 | CASSVTTGGRDEKLFF | TGTGCCAGCAGTGTCACCACAGGGGGCAGAGATGAAAAACTGTTTTTT
TRBJ2-7 | TRBV5-1 | - | - | CASSLVGSYEQYF | TGCGCCAGCAGCTTGGTGGGGTCCTACGAGCAGTACTTC
TRBJ1-1 | TRBV7-2 | - | - | CASSPRVREGAFF | TGTGCCAGCAGCCCGAGGGTACGAGAGGGAGCTTTCTTT
TRBJ2-6 | TRBV5-6 | - | - | CASSSTRSGANVLTF | TGTGCCAGCAGCTCGACACGGTCTGGGGCCAACGTCCTGACTTTC
TRBJ2-5 | TRBV7-2 | - | - | CASSLSVETQYF | TGTGCCAGCAGCTTATCGGTGGAGACCCAGTACTTC
TRBJ1-4 | TRBV5-1 | - | - | CASSLAGRLRRDGEKLFF | TGCGCCAGCAGCTTGGCCGGACGTCTCCGGAGGGATGGTGAAAAACTGTTTTTT
TRBJ2-1 | TRBV7-9 | - | - | CASSPIEGPRFF | TGTGCCAGCAGCCCTATAGAGGGACCCCGGTTCTTC
TRBJ1-5 | TRBV4-1 | - | - | CASSHFRRAELQPQHF | TGCGCCAGCAGCCATTTCCGGCGGGCGGAACTTCAGCCCCAGCATTTT
TRBJ2-3 | TRBV6-5 | - | - | CASSGRRTSTDTQYF | TGTGCCAGCAGTGGGAGGCGGACTAGCACAGATACGCAGTATTTT
TRBJ2-1 | TRBV27 | many | - | CASSLLGLNYNEQFF | TGTGCCAGCAGTTTACTAGGACTAAATTACAATGAGCAGTTCTTC
TRBJ1-4 | TRBV5-1 | - | TRBD1 | CASSLVGTANEKLFF | TGCGCCAGCAGCTTGGTGGGGACAGCTAATGAAAAACTGTTTTTT
TRBJ2-7 | TRBV18 | - | - | CASSPDSYEQYF | TGTGCCAGCTCACCGGACAGCTACGAGCAGTACTTC
TRBJ1-1 | TRBV5-1 | once | - | CASSLARRGYTEAFF | TGCGCCAGCAGCTTGGCGCGGCGGGGCTATACTGAAGCTTTCTTT
TRBJ1-2 | TRBV6-4 | - | - | CASSLVAGTNYGYTF | TGTGCCAGCAGCCTAGTGGCAGGGACTAACTATGGCTACACCTTC
TRBJ1-2 | TRBV6-5 | - | - | CASSYSTHGANYGYTF | TGTGCCAGCAGTTACTCGACTCACGGAGCTAACTATGGCTACACCTTC
TRBJ2-4 | TRBV5-4 | - | - | CASSKGGGGKNIQYF | TGTGCCAGCAGCAAGGGGGGCGGAGGCAAAAACATTCAGTACTTC
TRBJ2-1 | TRBV14 | - | - | CASSVGQGTYNEQFF | TGTGCCAGCAGCGTTGGGCAGGGGACCTACAATGAGCAGTTCTTC